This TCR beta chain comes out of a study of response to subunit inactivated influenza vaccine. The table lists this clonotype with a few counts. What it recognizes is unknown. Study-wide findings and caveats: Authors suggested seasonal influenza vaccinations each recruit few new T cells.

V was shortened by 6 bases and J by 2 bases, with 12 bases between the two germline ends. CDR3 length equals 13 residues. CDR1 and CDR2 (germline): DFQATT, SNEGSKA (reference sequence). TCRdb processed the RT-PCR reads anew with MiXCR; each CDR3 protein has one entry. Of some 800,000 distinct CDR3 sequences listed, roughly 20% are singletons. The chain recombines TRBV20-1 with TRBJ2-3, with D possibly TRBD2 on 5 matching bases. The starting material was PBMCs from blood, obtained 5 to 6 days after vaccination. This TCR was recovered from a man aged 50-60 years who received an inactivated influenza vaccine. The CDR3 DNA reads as TGCAGTGCCCCAAGGGAGCCCACAGATACGCAGTATTTT. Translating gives CSAPREPTDTQYF.